The clone carrying this TCR beta chain was found many times. What it recognizes is unknown. The repertoire was sequenced with immunoSEQ multiplex PCR; TCRdb's copy has only in-frame clones and lacks some. The sample yields around 44,000 clones, without any singletons. This sample was included in a study of T cells after posttransplantation cyclophosphamide. Study observations and caveats: Tissue-infiltrating T cells from skin or gut overlapped little with blood T cells. Donor-recipient repertoire similarity was low at 1-2 months, rising over year one. Recipient CMV seropositivity and CMV reactivation strongly tracked TRB clonality.

V lost 0 bases and J 3 bases, leaving 8 bases between the germline ends. Germline V CDR1 and CDR2: MNHNS, SASEGT. The CDR3 consists of 15 residues. Peripheral blood was collected from the related graft donor on the marrow donation day. The V and J genes are TRBV6-1 and TRBJ2-2; no firm D call. The TCR originated in a man aged 35 to 55 in good health, CMV-negative, and a related stem cell transplant donor. The sequenced sample was PBMCs. The CDR3 DNA reads as TGTGCCAGCAGTGAAGCCGCGAGATACACCGGGGAGCTGTTTTTT. It yields the protein CASSEAARYTGELFF.